One and the same sample provided the 26 T cell receptor beta chains below, sequenced in a study of regulatory T cells in long-lasting Graves disease. Time point indicated: persistent/refractory GD, antithyroid drugs over 5 years with positive TRAb. The TCR library used RNA extracted from PBMCs. Construction of the TCR beta libraries employed iRepertoire HTBI primers in conjunction with Arm-PCR of CDR3 regions. TCRdb re-derived calls from the multiplex PCR reads in MiXCR, one entry per CDR3 protein. In the table there are a few hundred thousand distinct CDR3 sequences, roughly a quarter of which are singletons. Sequencing used peripheral blood mononuclear cells (PBMCs), obtained when the disease was refractory, from a patient treated with antithyroid drugs. Receptors originate from a female donor with Graves disease.

This chain connects TRBV6-2 or TRBV6-3 to TRBJ2-2, with D perhaps TRBD2 (5 bases). The CDR3 totals 13 residues. Trimming pared 0 bases from V and 7 bases from J, leaving 6 bases between. The germline gives CDR1 MNHEY, CDR2 SVGEGT. This chain's CDR3 is CASSYSRGGELFF. The CDR3, as DNA: TGTGCCAGCAGTTACTCCCGGGGCGGGGAGCTGTTTTTT.

CDR3 DNA: TGTGCCAGCAGCTCTGTGGACTGGGACTCATCTTACACAGATACGCAGTATTTT. Protein sequence: CASSSVDWDSSYTDTQYF. This chain links TRBV7-2 with TRBJ2-3; TRBD2 might be the D (6 bases). Germline V gene sequence: CDR1 SGHTA, CDR2 FQGNSA. This CDR3 region has 18 residues. V shed 4 bases and J shed 2 bases, with 22 bases lying between them.

This chain uses TRBV7-9 with TRBJ1-1; 7 nucleotides agree with TRBD1. Germline assignment: CDR1 SEHNR and CDR2 FQNEAQ (reference sequence). The CDR3 covers 14 residues. The trim removed 2 bases at V and 6 bases at J, leaving 6 bases unmatched. CDR3 sequence reads: CASSLTGDVAEAFF. The CDR3, as DNA: TGTGCCAGCAGCTTAACAGGGGATGTCGCTGAAGCTTTCTTT. Together with reference TRBV7-9 and TRBJ1-1, the CDR3 gives the full variable domain: DTGVSQNPRHKITKRGQNVTFRCDPISEHNRLYWYRQTLGQGPEFLTYFQNEAQLEKSRLLSDRFSAERPKGSFSTLEIQRTEQGDSAMYLCASSLTGDVAEAFFGQGTRLTVV.

This clonotype was picked up a small number of times. The chain employs TRBV12-3 or TRBV12-4 and TRBJ2-1; TRBD2 agrees at 7 bases. The CDR3 totals 19 residues. With 1 base clipped from V and 0 bases from J, the junction kept 12 bases outside the gene matches. CDR3 coding DNA: TGTGCCAGCAGTTTAGGGTCTAGCGGACCTGAAAGCTCCTACAATGAGCAGTTCTTC. This encodes CASSLGSSGPESSYNEQFF.

This clonotype was observed once. A much larger clone lies one base from this, so it may be a read error. The chain is built from TRBV28 and TRBJ2-7, with D perhaps assigned TRBD1 or TRBD2 (5 bases each). This CDR3 has 15 residues. Germline V gene data show CDR1 as MDHEN and CDR2 as SYDVKM. The DNA of the CDR3 is TGTGTCAGCAGCCCTGGGGGATGGGGCTCCTACGAGCAGTACTTC. Translation gives CVSSPGGWGSYEQYF.

Worth noting for this clonotype: Being one base from a much bigger clone, this may be a read error. The CDR3 DNA reads TGTGCCAACACCACTCCGAGAGGCCGACAAGAGGCCCAGTACTTC. Residues: CANTTPRGRQEAQYF. The chain links TRBV2 to TRBJ2-5, with D unclear. The germline V gene has CDR1 SNHLY and CDR2 FYNNEI. The CDR3 contains 15 residues.

This clonotype was found many times. The rearrangement joins TRBV7-2 to TRBJ1-2; 8 bases align to TRBD1. The CDR3 length is 14 residues. Looked up from germline, CDR1 is SGHTA and CDR2 is FQGNSA. Losses at the gene ends were 5 bases for V and 9 bases for J; bases not matched to a gene: 11. The CDR3, as DNA: TGTGCCAGCAGCGCGACGGGACAGGTCGGAAGCTACACCTTC. Its protein product is CASSATGQVGSYTF.

On this clonotype itself: A far larger clone is only one base removed, so a read error is likely. V gene TRBV11-2 combines with J gene TRBJ2-7; no reliable D call. The J call may be wrong; the DNA end is better matched by TRBJ2-5. This CDR3 is 11 amino acids long. From germline, CDR1 is SGHAT and CDR2 FQNNGV. CDR3 residues: CTSSHRETQYF. In DNA, the CDR3 is TGTACCAGCAGCCACCGGGAGACCCAGTACTTC.

This chain uses TRBV3-1 with TRBJ1-4; 8 bases match TRBD1. With V trimmed by 3 bases and J by 4 bases, 7 bases remained unmatched. Per germline, CDR1 LGHDT and CDR2 YNNKEL (reference sequence). The CDR3 totals 16 residues. CDR3 nucleotides: TGTGCCAGCAGCCATGCAGCGGGACAGGATAATGAAAAACTGTTTTTT. Translation: CASSHAAGQDNEKLFF.

This clonotype turned up a few times. CDR3 loop: CSVEDRTVLNYGYTF. The CDR3 DNA reads as TGCAGCGTTGAAGACCGCACCGTCCTGAACTATGGCTACACCTTC. The chain combines TRBV29-1 with TRBJ1-2; D remains ambiguous. V was trimmed by 0 bases and J by 2 bases, leaving 13 bases between them. CDR1 is SQVTM, CDR2 ANQGSEA, per germline. The CDR3 length is 15 residues.

This clonotype was observed many times. The chain joins TRBV10-3 to TRBJ1-5; D gene unclear. CDR1 and CDR2 from the germline V gene are ENHRY and SYGVKD. The CDR3 loop spans 14 amino acids. Trimming took 5 bases from V and 1 from J, leaving 9 bases between them. The CDR3 sequence is CAISSGRSNQPQHF. The CDR3 bases are TGTGCCATCAGTTCGGGTAGGAGCAATCAGCCCCAGCATTTT.

This clonotype was seen at least ten times. The CDR3, as DNA: TGTGCCAGCAGGGATATTGCAGCGAACACCGGGGAGCTGTTTTTT. Translating gives CASRDIAANTGELFF. The chain uses TRBV2 and TRBJ2-2; D remains unclear. CDR1 and CDR2 (germline): SNHLY, FYNNEI. This CDR3 is 15 amino acids long. Between the trimmed V and J ends, which lost 6 bases and 0 bases, there was a span of 11 bases.

The table lists this clonotype with many counts. This rearrangement joins TRBV20-1 to TRBJ2-6; TRBD2 agrees at 8 bases. With 2 bases clipped from V and 1 base from J, the junction kept 4 bases outside the gene matches. The CDR3 contains 16 residues. The germline V gene has CDR1 DFQATT and CDR2 SNEGSKA (reference sequence). The CDR3 DNA reads TGCAGTGCTAGACGAGCGGGAGTTTCTGGGGCCAACGTCCTGACTTTC. It specifies CSARRAGVSGANVLTF.

This clonotype showed up just a few times. The chain joins TRBV4-3 to TRBJ2-7; D gene unclear. Germline lookup yields CDR1 LGHNA and CDR2 YSLEER. The V gene lost 0 bases and the J gene lost 0 bases, with 12 bases spanning the gap. The CDR3 is 16 residues long. Here the CDR3 DNA reads TGCGCCAGCAGCCAAGAAAGCCACTTTGCCTCCTACGAGCAGTACTTC. Translated, it gives CASSQESHFASYEQYF.

Note on this clonotype: Just one base apart from a much larger clone, this may be a read error. The J gene is TRBJ2-5, the V gene TRBV28, with 10 nucleotides matching TRBD2. The junction had 16 bases not matched to a gene; V was cut back by 11 bases and J by 1 base. The CDR3 has 17 residues. Germline-derived CDR1 and CDR2 are MDHEN and SYDVKM. The CDR3, as DNA: TGTGCCGCATCCTCCATCTCTAGCGGGGGATTCCAAGAGACCCAGTACTTC. It translates to CAASSISSGGFQETQYF.

This clonotype has at least ten counts. The genes are TRBV10-3 and TRBJ2-5; perhaps TRBD1 as D (5 bases). Germline loops: CDR1 ENHRY, CDR2 SYGVKD. The V end lost 7 bases, the J end lost 1 base, and 13 bases lay between the germline ends. The CDR3 length is 14 residues. The CDR3 here is CAIKPRAVQETQYF. DNA of the CDR3: TGTGCCATCAAACCCAGGGCGGTCCAAGAGACCCAGTACTTC.

The rearrangement uses TRBV7-9 and TRBJ2-7; D uncertain. The CDR3 spans 12 residues. Germline V gene lookup returns CDR1 SEHNR and CDR2 FQNEAQ (reference sequence). V shed 0 bases and J shed 5 bases, with 5 bases lying between them. CDR3 coding DNA: TGTGCCAGCAGCTTAGCGCTAGACGAGCAGTACTTC. Translating gives CASSLALDEQYF.

The chain employs TRBV6-5 and TRBJ2-7; D perhaps matches TRBD1 (6 bases). The CDR3 runs 16 residues. Germline values: CDR1 MNHEY, CDR2 SVGAGI. Trimming removed 2 bases from V and 6 bases from J, with 20 bases in between. The CDR3 nucleotides read TGTGCCAGCAGTTACCGGGACACCGCCTGGGATCGCGAGCAGTACTTC. Its translation is CASSYRDTAWDREQYF.

V and J are TRBV6-5 and TRBJ1-1; D unclear. Trimming removed 2 bases at V and 1 base at J, with 11 bases between. CDR3 length: 15 residues. Germline values: CDR1 MNHEY, CDR2 SVGAGI. As DNA, the CDR3 is TGTGCCAGCAGTTACCTGGCTTCCGGGAACACTGAAGCTTTCTTT. Its translation: CASSYLASGNTEAFF.

With regard to this clonotype: At one boundary the junction diverges from the germline segment, which might be a read error. The chain uses TRBV9 and TRBJ2-6; D unclear. CDR1 is SGDLS and CDR2 is YYNGEE in the germline V gene. The CDR3 has 15 residues. The chain's CDR3 is CASSVGSLGTNVLTF. For the CDR3, the DNA is TGTGCCAGCAGCGTAGGCAGTCTTGGGACCAACGTCCTGACTTTC.

The chain uses TRBV4-2 and TRBJ2-1, with D perhaps TRBD2 (6 bases). Per the germline V gene, CDR1 is LGHNA and CDR2 is YNFKEQ. Deletions cut 3 bases from V and 6 bases from J, with 9 bases between. This CDR3 has 13 amino acids. CDR3 protein: CASSQPAGNEQFF. The CDR3 nucleotides read TGTGCCAGCAGCCAGCCAGCGGGCAATGAGCAGTTCTTC.

This clonotype showed up just a few times. The chain recombines TRBV15 with TRBJ1-5; TRBD1 agrees at 8 bases. The length of the CDR3 is 12 residues. Germline V gene data show CDR1 as LNHNV and CDR2 as YYDKDF (reference sequence). J lost 13 bases, V lost 4 bases, and 6 bases had no gene match. The CDR3: CATSTRTGMQHF. The DNA for the CDR3 is TGTGCCACCAGCACCCGGACAGGGATGCAGCATTTT.

This clonotype was observed many times. The chain's CDR3 is CAWSVTGMNTEAFF. The CDR3 DNA sequence: TGTGCCTGGAGTGTAACAGGAATGAACACTGAAGCTTTCTTT. The chain carries TRBV30 and TRBJ1-1; D may be TRBD1 (5 bases). CDR1 is GTSNPN and CDR2 is SVGIG in the germline V gene (reference sequence). Trimming removed 0 bases from V and 0 bases from J, with 8 bases in between. This CDR3 is built from 14 residues. Full variable domain (missing parts from reference TRBV30 and TRBJ1-1): SQTIHQWPATLVQPVGSPLSLECTVEGTSNPNLYWYRQAAGRGLQLLFYSVGIGQISSEVPQNLSASRPQDRQFILSSKKLLLSDSGFYLCAWSVTGMNTEAFFGQGTRLTVV.

There are many counts of this clonotype. V usage is TRBV20-1 and J usage is TRBJ1-1; D remains unclear. Germline loops: CDR1 DFQATT, CDR2 SNEGSKA (reference sequence). The V and J ends lost 0 bases and 7 bases respectively, with 9 bases between them. The CDR3 totals 12 residues. The CDR3 region is CSAREDTYEAFF. CDR3 DNA: TGCAGTGCTAGAGAAGACACGTATGAAGCTTTCTTT.

In this sample, this clonotype turned up a few times. The chain uses TRBV7-2 and TRBJ2-5; 10 bases map to TRBD2. V trimming: 6 bases; J trimming: 1 base; junction bases outside the gene matches: 8. Looked up from germline, CDR1 is SGHTA and CDR2 is FQGNSA. CDR3 length: 16 amino acids. The CDR3 loop reads CASSFSGRPSQETQYF. The CDR3, as DNA: TGTGCCAGCAGTTTTAGCGGGAGGCCATCCCAAGAGACCCAGTACTTC.

This clonotype was counted only a few times. V usage is TRBV15 and J usage is TRBJ1-3, with TRBD1 as a possible D gene (6 bases). Germline CDR1 is LNHNV and CDR2 is YYDKDF (reference sequence). CDR3 length: 15 amino acids. V lost 2 bases and J lost 2, with 10 bases in between. The CDR3 DNA is TGTGCCACCAGCAGACATACAGGGACTGGAAACACCATATATTTT. The encoded protein is CATSRHTGTGNTIYF.